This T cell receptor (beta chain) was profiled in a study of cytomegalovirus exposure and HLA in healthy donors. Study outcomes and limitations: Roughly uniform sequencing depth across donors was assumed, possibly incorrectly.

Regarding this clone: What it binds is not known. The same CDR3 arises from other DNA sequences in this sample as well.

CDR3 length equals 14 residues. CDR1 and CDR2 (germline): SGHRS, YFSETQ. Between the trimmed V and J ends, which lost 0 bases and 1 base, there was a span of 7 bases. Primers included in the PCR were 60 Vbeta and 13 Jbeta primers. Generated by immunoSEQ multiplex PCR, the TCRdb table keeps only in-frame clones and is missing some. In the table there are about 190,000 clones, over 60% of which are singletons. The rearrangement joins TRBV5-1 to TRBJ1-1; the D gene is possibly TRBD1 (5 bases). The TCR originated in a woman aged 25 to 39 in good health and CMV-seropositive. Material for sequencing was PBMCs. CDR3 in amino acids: CASSLVGGNTEAFF. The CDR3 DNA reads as TGCGCCAGCAGCTTGGTCGGGGGGAACACTGAAGCTTTCTTT.